The entry below gives a single T cell receptor (beta chain) sequence along with its context. Its antigen is not identified. The CDR3 carries no conserved terminal phenylalanine or tryptophan, so it likely arises from a read error. Vbeta (60) and Jbeta (13) primers were used in the PCR. TCRdb's table, derived via immunoSEQ multiplex PCR, lists solely in-frame clones and lacks some. The sample includes 90,000 to 120,000 clones, 74% of them seen just once. The CDR3 runs 13 residues. The V segment lost 4 bases and the J segment 5 bases; nucleotides outside the gene matches: 5. Germline V gives CDR1 SGHRS, CDR2 YFSETQ. The source of the sample is a study of cytomegalovirus exposure and HLA in healthy donors. Study results and caveats: Most TCR sequences were rare, but some public TCRs occurred in many donors.

The material sequenced was PBMCs. The chain has TRBV5-1 and TRBJ1-1, with 7 bases matching TRBD1. This sequence was found in a man between 50 and 59 years old in good health and CMV-seropositive. CDR3 amino acids: CASSRQGGTEAFS. The DNA of the CDR3 is TGCGCCAGCAGCCGACAGGGTGGAACTGAAGCTTTCTCT.